What follows are 26 T cell receptor beta chains derived from one specimen sequenced in a study of OX40 agonist ivuxolimab in advanced cancers. Here immunoSEQ multiplex PCR was the method, and the copy in TCRdb shows in-frame clones only, minus some. Of around 15,000 clones listed, approximately 83% are singletons. The material sequenced was CD4+ or CD8+ T cells sorted from blood, taken in a trial of the OX40 agonist ivuxolimab. Receptors originate from an adult with an advanced solid tumor such as melanoma, head and neck, liver or kidney cancer.

In its sample, this clone was seen once. The chain has TRBV19 and TRBJ1-1; D is perhaps TRBD1 (5 bases). The V gene lost 3 bases and the J gene lost 7 bases, with 12 bases spanning the gap. Germline CDR1 and CDR2: LNHDA and SQIVND (reference sequence). This CDR3 has 13 residues. The CDR3 nucleotides are TGTGCCAGTAGTATCAGGGCAGGGTTTGAAGCTTTCTTT. Protein: CASSIRAGFEAFF.

There are a few counts of this clone. The J gene is TRBJ2-2, the V gene TRBV6-4; 7 nucleotides match TRBD2. Trimming removed 6 bases from V and 2 bases from J; junction bases left unmatched: 6. This CDR3 comprises 15 residues. Germline V gives CDR1 MRHNA, CDR2 SNTAGT. The CDR3 coding sequence is TGTGCCAGCAGCCCAACTAGCGCTAACACCGGGGAGCTGTTTTTT. It specifies CASSPTSANTGELFF.

This chain uses TRBV7-9 with TRBJ2-2; 12 nucleotides line up with TRBD2. This CDR3 spans 17 amino acids. Trimming at V came to 0 bases and at J to 6 bases, leaving 5 bases not matched to a gene. CDR1 and CDR2 from the germline V gene are SEHNR and FQNEAQ (reference sequence). In nucleotides, the CDR3 is TGTGCCAGCAGCTTAGCGAGACTAGCGGGAGAACCCGGGGAGCTGTTTTTT. Protein product: CASSLARLAGEPGELFF. Variable domain in full (rest from reference TRBV7-9 and TRBJ2-2): DTGVSQNPRHKITKRGQNVTFRCDPISEHNRLYWYRQTLGQGPEFLTYFQNEAQLEKSRLLSDRFSAERPKGSFSTLEIQRTEQGDSAMYLCASSLARLAGEPGELFFGEGSRLTVL.

The rearrangement joins TRBV6-4 to TRBJ2-2; TRBD1 is a possible D gene (6 bases). The V gene lost 11 bases and the J gene lost 7 bases, with 23 bases spanning the gap. CDR1 is MRHNA, CDR2 SNTAGT, per germline. The CDR3 contains 15 residues. CDR3 DNA: TGTGCCCGGAAACCCGGGACACCTTGGAGCGGGGAGCTGTTTTTT. This sequence encodes CARKPGTPWSGELFF.

The chain recombines TRBV29-1 with TRBJ2-2, with 7 bases identical to TRBD2. Trimming removed 6 bases from V and 5 bases from J; junction bases left unmatched: 9. The CDR3 consists of 14 residues. CDR1 SQVTM and CDR2 ANQGSEA come from the germline V gene. The CDR3 protein is CSVLATRGTGELFF. CDR3 bases: TGCAGCGTACTAGCGACTAGAGGGACCGGGGAGCTGTTTTTT.

The chain links TRBV7-9 to TRBJ1-2; perhaps TRBD1 as D (6 bases). Trimming cost V 0 bases and J 4 bases, with 6 bases left between them. Germline CDR1 and CDR2: SEHNR and FQNEAQ (reference sequence). This CDR3 has 13 residues. The CDR3 spells CASSLAGGYGYTF. Here the CDR3 DNA reads TGTGCCAGCAGCTTAGCAGGGGGCTATGGCTACACCTTC.

The chain carries TRBV18 and TRBJ2-7; TRBD1 might be the D (5 bases). Trimming pared 1 base from V and 1 base from J, leaving 11 bases between. This CDR3 has 15 residues. Germline assignment: CDR1 KGHSH and CDR2 LQKENI. In DNA form, the CDR3 reads TGTGCCAGCTCACCACGATCCCAGGGTTCCTACGAGCAGTACTTC. This gives the protein CASSPRSQGSYEQYF.

This clone occurred a few times. DNA of the CDR3: TGCGCCAGCAGCTTGAGGGAAGGTCGGAACACTGAAGCTTTCTTT. Translation gives CASSLREGRNTEAFF. The chain couples TRBV5-1 to TRBJ1-1; no firm D call. Germline V gives CDR1 SGHRS, CDR2 YFSETQ. The CDR3 sequence is 15 residues long. Trimming removed 1 base from V and 1 base from J, with 11 bases in between.

The rearrangement uses TRBV25-1 and TRBJ2-2; possible D gene TRBD1, 7 bases. Trimming shortened V by 3 bases and J by 6 bases, and 14 bases separated the two germline ends. CDR3 size: 15 residues. Germline-derived CDR1 and CDR2 are MGHDK and SYGVNS. CDR3 protein: CASSDLEGAAGELFF. CDR3 sequence (DNA): TGTGCCAGCAGTGACTTGGAGGGGGCGGCCGGGGAGCTGTTTTTT.

J is TRBJ2-7 and V is TRBV2; D gene unclear. This CDR3 has 12 residues. Germline CDR1 is SNHLY and CDR2 is FYNNEI. Trimming took 10 bases from V and 0 from J, leaving 10 bases between them. CDR3 nucleotide sequence: TGTGCCACTTCGGACGTCTCCTACGAGCAGTACTTC. It yields the protein CATSDVSYEQYF.

This sequence joins TRBV9 and TRBJ2-1; the D gene is possibly TRBD2 (6 bases). Trimming pared 4 bases from V and 3 bases from J, leaving 17 bases between. Per germline, CDR1 SGDLS and CDR2 YYNGEE. The CDR3 contains 16 residues. Here the CDR3 reads CASSPLTSIGYNEQFF. In nucleotides, the CDR3 is TGTGCCAGCAGCCCCCTGACTAGTATAGGCTACAATGAGCAGTTCTTC.

J is TRBJ2-7 and V is TRBV6-5; possibly TRBD1 for D (6 bases). V lost 10 bases and J 3 bases, leaving 16 bases between the germline ends. This CDR3 contains 13 residues. Germline loops: CDR1 MNHEY, CDR2 SVGAGI. Written as DNA, the CDR3 is TGTGCCACCCAATCGGGACAAAGCTACGAGCAGTACTTC. Amino acids: CATQSGQSYEQYF.

The chain combines TRBV7-9 with TRBJ1-1, with a tentative D call TRBD1 (5 bases). V was clipped by 5 bases and J by 5 bases, with 9 bases between them. This CDR3 is built from 12 residues. Germline values: CDR1 SEHNR, CDR2 FQNEAQ (reference sequence). Written as DNA, the CDR3 is TGTGCCAGCAGCCTCTCAGGGACTGAAGCTTTCTTT. This encodes CASSLSGTEAFF.

The chain is built from TRBV28 and TRBJ2-5, with 12 bases aligning to TRBD2. Germline CDR1 is MDHEN and CDR2 is SYDVKM. Germline trimming cut 5 bases from V and 5 bases from J; bases unmatched to any gene: 9. This CDR3 is 16 amino acids long. This CDR3 is CASSTAQTSGSETQYF. The CDR3 region has the DNA TGTGCCAGCAGTACGGCCCAGACTAGCGGGAGCGAGACCCAGTACTTC.

The V and J genes are TRBV7-9 and TRBJ2-1, with a possible D match to TRBD2 (7 bases). Trimming shortened V by 8 bases and J by 7 bases, and 21 bases separated the two germline ends. Germline V gives CDR1 SEHNR, CDR2 FQNEAQ (reference sequence). This CDR3 has 15 amino acids. The CDR3: CASDRGAGRGNEQFF. The CDR3 DNA sequence: TGTGCCAGCGATAGGGGAGCGGGAAGGGGGAATGAGCAGTTCTTC.

The J gene is TRBJ2-5, the V gene TRBV6-5, with D possibly matching TRBD2 (6 bases). Per the germline V gene, CDR1 is MNHEY and CDR2 is SVGAGI. CDR3 length equals 14 residues. Trimming shortened V by 8 bases and J by 2 bases, and 15 bases separated the two germline ends. CDR3 in amino acids: CASGRRGRQETQYF. CDR3 bases: TGTGCCAGCGGGAGGAGGGGCCGTCAAGAGACCCAGTACTTC.

The chain employs TRBV27 and TRBJ2-5; perhaps TRBD1 as D (6 bases). The CDR3 contains 15 residues. CDR1 MNHEY and CDR2 SMNVEV come from the germline V gene (reference sequence). The V and J ends lost 2 bases and 5 bases respectively, with 15 bases between them. The CDR3 sequence: CASSLVRGNPETQYF. The CDR3 nucleotides are TGTGCCAGCAGTTTAGTCAGGGGCAACCCCGAGACCCAGTACTTC.

This sequence joins TRBV29-1 and TRBJ2-7; D possibly corresponds to TRBD2 (6 bases). Germline CDR1 SQVTM, CDR2 ANQGSEA. The V gene lost 1 base and the J gene lost 2 bases, with 18 bases spanning the gap. CDR3 length: 16 amino acids. The CDR3 sequence: CSVEGVAETGPYEQYF. For the CDR3, the DNA is TGCAGCGTTGAAGGGGTAGCGGAGACCGGGCCCTACGAGCAGTACTTC.

This clone was observed once. V gene TRBV5-1 combines with J gene TRBJ2-6; D gene uncertain. The ends were cut back, 4 bases at V and 0 bases at J, with 8 bases in the middle. The CDR3 has 15 residues. Germline V gene data show CDR1 as SGHRS and CDR2 as YFSETQ. The CDR3 nucleotides are TGCGCCAGCAGCAGTTCAAGCTCTGGGGCCAACGTCCTGACTTTC. Its protein product is CASSSSSSGANVLTF.

The rearrangement links TRBV7-9 to TRBJ2-1; D is ambiguous. Trimming took off 4 bases at V and 8 bases at J, with 6 bases between the two ends. The germline V gene has CDR1 SEHNR and CDR2 FQNEAQ (reference sequence). This CDR3 is built from 11 residues. The DNA for the CDR3 is TGTGCCAGCAGCTCCCCATATGAGCAGTTCTTC. This translates into CASSSPYEQFF.

The chain uses TRBV27 and TRBJ2-1; TRBD2 aligns across 7 bases. This CDR3 is built from 14 residues. Germline loops: CDR1 MNHEY, CDR2 SMNVEV (reference sequence). The trim removed 4 bases at V and 4 bases at J, leaving 4 bases unmatched. CDR3 amino acids: CASSWLADYNEQFF. The CDR3 DNA sequence: TGTGCCAGCAGTTGGCTAGCGGATTACAATGAGCAGTTCTTC.

The chain has TRBV27 and TRBJ2-7; no clear D. CDR3 length equals 12 residues. Germline V lookup: CDR1 MNHEY, CDR2 SMNVEV (reference sequence). Trimming took 8 bases from V and 5 from J, leaving 13 bases between them. The CDR3 region has the DNA TGTGCCAGCTGGACGGCCCGTGACGAGCAGTACTTC. This sequence encodes CASWTARDEQYF.

The V gene is TRBV19, the J gene TRBJ1-5; the D is unclear. With 11 bases removed from V and 0 bases from J, the gap between germline ends came to 14 bases. The CDR3 is made up of 14 amino acids. The germline gives CDR1 LNHDA, CDR2 SQIVND (reference sequence). The CDR3: CASDVEVSNQPQHF. CDR3 DNA sequence: TGTGCCTCAGATGTGGAGGTTAGCAATCAGCCCCAGCATTTT.

The chain carries TRBV7-6 and TRBJ2-7, with TRBD2 matching over 9 bases. Germline CDR1 is SGHVS and CDR2 is FNYEAQ. This CDR3 comprises 14 residues. With 5 bases clipped from V and 5 bases from J, the junction kept 7 bases outside the gene matches. CDR3 coding DNA: TGTGCCAGCAGCCATAGCGGGAGAGGCAACGAGCAGTACTTC. Protein: CASSHSGRGNEQYF.

This clone was observed a single time. This chain joins TRBV5-4 and TRBJ2-2; 15 bases are shared with TRBD2. Germline CDR1 SGHNT, CDR2 YYREEE (reference sequence). With 4 bases clipped from V and 8 bases from J, the junction kept 3 bases outside the gene matches. The CDR3 runs to 15 residues. The CDR3 DNA reads as TGTGCCAGCAGCATTGGGACTAGCGGGAGGGGGGAGCTGTTTTTT. Encoded protein: CASSIGTSGRGELFF. Supplemented by reference TRBV5-4 and TRBJ2-2, the full variable domain reads ETGVTQSPTHLIKTRGQQVTLRCSSQSGHNTVSWYQQALGQGPQFIFQYYREEENGRGNFPPRFSGLQFPNYSSELNVNALELDDSALYLCASSIGTSGRGELFFGEGSRLTVL.

V is TRBV5-6 and J is TRBJ2-7; 10 bases match TRBD1. Germline-derived CDR1 and CDR2 are SGHDT and YYEEEE. The junction had 9 bases not matched to a gene; V was cut back by 0 bases and J by 3 bases. CDR3 length: 17 residues. CDR3: CASSLAGVGDRGYEQYF. CDR3 nucleotides: TGTGCCAGCAGCTTGGCTGGTGTAGGGGACAGGGGCTACGAGCAGTACTTC.